The clone carrying this TCR beta chain was counted between two and nine times. One junction end does not reproduce the germline sequence, and a read error may be involved. The data were taken from a study of tumor-infiltrating lymphocytes in primary liver carcinoma. Co-extraction of both nucleic acids (RNA and DNA) used roughly 19-33 mg of unsorted bulk tissue. Patients underwent surgical resection for primary liver carcinoma. Donors were untreated and chronically infected with HBV. Histology found more than 80% viable tumor cells per sample. Germline-derived CDR1 and CDR2 are SGHAT and FQNNGV. This CDR3 contains 15 residues. A primer matching the constant region was used to make TCR beta cDNA from 450 to 500 ng of total RNA. Amplification in three nested multiplex PCR rounds with slightly modified ARM-PCR gave rise to TCR beta libraries. Both of the initial two PCR rounds ran for about 9 cycles and employed TRBV1-TRBV30 forward primers alongside a C-beta reverse primer. TCRdb called the multiplex PCR reads again in MiXCR, with one record for every CDR3 protein. Of about 190,000 distinct CDR3 sequences detected, just under 85% appear once; the ten largest clones hold about a sixth.

The chain combines TRBV11-2 with TRBJ2-1; D unclear. This clonotype was obtained from a man in his forties with primary liver carcinoma and hepatitis B virus infection. Sequencing was performed on tumor tissue from primary liver carcinoma. The chain's CDR3 is CASSLVLLSYNELFF. The CDR3, as DNA: TGTGCCAGTAGCTTAGTCCTCCTCTCCTACAATGAGCTGTTCTTC. The complete variable domain, with remaining parts taken from reference TRBV11-2 and TRBJ2-1, reads EAGVAQSPRYKIIEKRQSVAFWCNPISGHATLYWYQQILGQGPKLLIQFQNNGVVDDSQLPKDRFSAERLKGVDSTLKIQPAKLEDSAVYLCASSLVLLSYNELFFGPGTRLTVL.